Each of the 28 T cell receptor beta chains below was sequenced from the same sample in a study of shared clonotypes between healthy human individuals. Measured with immunoSEQ multiplex PCR; TCRdb has only the in-frame clones, and not every one. The table lists about 120,000 clones, roughly two thirds of them singletons, with about 23% in the top ten. The sequenced sample was memory CD8+ T cells sorted from blood. Subset reported: CD45RO+ cells pooled with CCR7-negative TemRA cells. The receptors were gathered from a woman aged 25 to 39 in good health.

The CDR3 spells CASSLVWGLGANVLTF. Here the CDR3 DNA reads TGCGCCAGCAGCTTGGTATGGGGGCTTGGGGCCAACGTCCTGACTTTC. The chain links TRBV5-1 to TRBJ2-6; tentative D call: TRBD1 (6 bases). The ends were cut back, 0 bases at V and 3 bases at J, with 10 bases in the middle. Germline CDR1 is SGHRS and CDR2 is YFSETQ. The CDR3 totals 16 residues.

The chain recombines TRBV27 with TRBJ1-5; D is perhaps TRBD1 (5 bases). Trimming took 1 base from V and 5 from J, leaving 9 bases between them. The CDR3 has 14 amino acids. CDR1 is MNHEY and CDR2 is SMNVEV in the germline V gene (reference sequence). The CDR3 DNA reads as TGTGCCAGCAGTTTATGGGCAGGGTATCAGCCCCAGCATTTT. This encodes CASSLWAGYQPQHF.

The chain has TRBV5-4 and TRBJ2-7, with 10 bases identical to TRBD2. Losses at the gene ends were 4 bases for V and 3 bases for J; bases not matched to a gene: 19. The germline V gene encodes CDR1 SGHNT and CDR2 YYREEE (reference sequence). This CDR3 comprises 19 residues. CDR3 in amino acids: CASSRRGTSAIGPIYEQYF. The CDR3 DNA sequence: TGTGCCAGCAGCAGGAGGGGGACTAGCGCCATAGGGCCCATCTACGAGCAGTACTTC.

This clone was seen a single time. V gene TRBV15 combines with J gene TRBJ2-5, with D perhaps TRBD1 or TRBD2 (5 bases each). The CDR3 runs 16 residues. V gave up 2 bases and J gave up 5 bases, with 18 bases separating them. Germline V gene sequence: CDR1 LNHNV, CDR2 YYDKDF (reference sequence). CDR3 nucleotides: TGTGCCACCAGCAGAAATCGTAATGGGGGAGCGGAGACCCAGTACTTC. It encodes CATSRNRNGGAETQYF. Together with reference TRBV15 and TRBJ2-5, the CDR3 gives the full variable domain: DAMVIQNPRYQVTQFGKPVTLSCSQTLNHNVMYWYQQKSSQAPKLLFHYYDKDFNNEADTPDNFQSRRPNTSFCFLDIRSPGLGDTAMYLCATSRNRNGGAETQYFGPGTRLLVL.

This clone was detected a few times. The gene calls are TRBV7-6 and TRBJ2-2; TRBD1 matches at 8 bases. The CDR3 extends over 17 amino acids. The germline V gene has CDR1 SGHVS and CDR2 FNYEAQ. Germline trimming cut 4 bases from V and 1 base from J; bases unmatched to any gene: 8. CDR3 residues: CASSYRAGTGNTGELFF. The CDR3 DNA is TGTGCCAGCAGCTACCGCGCCGGGACAGGGAACACCGGGGAGCTGTTTTTT.

The chain is built from TRBV6-6 and TRBJ2-2; D is uncertain. The CDR3 is 12 residues long. Germline V gene sequence: CDR1 MNHNY, CDR2 SVGAGI (reference sequence). The ends were cut back, 6 bases at V and 7 bases at J, with 9 bases in the middle. The CDR3 spells CASRALNGELFF. In nucleotides, the CDR3 is TGTGCCAGCAGGGCCCTGAACGGGGAGCTGTTTTTT.

V is TRBV5-1 and J is TRBJ2-5, with D possibly being TRBD2 (5 bases). In germline, CDR1 is SGHRS, CDR2 YFSETQ. This CDR3 has 14 residues. The V end lost 1 base, the J end lost 7 bases, and 14 bases lay between the germline ends. In DNA form, the CDR3 reads TGCGCCAGCAGCTTGTGTCTAGGGAGTACGACCCAGTACTTC. Protein: CASSLCLGSTTQYF.

CDR3 sequence (DNA): TGTGCCAGCAGCCCCGAAAACGCGGGGGGAGAGACCCAGTACTTC. Amino acids: CASSPENAGGETQYF. This chain joins TRBV7-9 and TRBJ2-5; 8 nucleotides match TRBD2. Losses at the gene ends were 5 bases for V and 4 bases for J; bases not matched to a gene: 9. Germline CDR1 SEHNR, CDR2 FQNEAQ (reference sequence). The CDR3 is 15 amino acids.

This clone is a singleton in its sample. The chain is built from TRBV7-2 and TRBJ1-2, with TRBD1 matching 8 bases. The CDR3 extends over 17 amino acids. V was pared by 2 bases and J by 5 bases, with 13 bases of the junction left unmatched. CDR1 is SGHTA and CDR2 is FQGNSA in the germline V gene. Here the CDR3 reads CASSLPSRTGRLYGYTF. The CDR3 nucleotides are TGTGCCAGCAGCTTACCCTCACGGACAGGGCGATTATATGGCTACACCTTC. Full variable domain (remainder filled in from reference TRBV7-2 and TRBJ1-2): GAGVSQSPSNKVTEKGKDVELRCDPISGHTALYWYRQSLGQGLEFLIYFQGNSAPDKSGLPSDRFSAERTGGSVSTLTIQRTQQEDSAVYLCASSLPSRTGRLYGYTFGSGTRLTVV.

Only a few counts were recorded for this clone. This chain connects TRBV11-2 to TRBJ2-1; D not resolved. CDR3 length: 11 amino acids. Germline V gives CDR1 SGHAT, CDR2 FQNNGV. Deletions cut 3 bases from V and 7 bases from J, with 4 bases between. The CDR3 spells CASSFRNEQFF. The CDR3 coding sequence is TGTGCCAGCAGCTTTAGGAATGAGCAGTTCTTC.

This sequence joins TRBV19 and TRBJ2-7; D gene uncertain. The V gene lost 6 bases and the J gene lost 5 bases, with 20 bases spanning the gap. The CDR3 loop spans 15 amino acids. Per the germline V gene, CDR1 is LNHDA and CDR2 is SQIVND (reference sequence). In nucleotides, the CDR3 is TGTGCCAGTAGCGACGACCCTGTATTCTTCGACGAGCAGTACTTC. Protein product: CASSDDPVFFDEQYF.

This rearrangement joins TRBV7-9 to TRBJ2-1; 13 positions match TRBD2. Trimming cost V 5 bases and J 7 bases; bases outside gene matches: 5. Germline V gives CDR1 SEHNR, CDR2 FQNEAQ (reference sequence). The CDR3 contains 15 residues. The CDR3 loop is CASSPLAGGPNEQFF. The DNA for the CDR3 is TGTGCCAGCAGCCCACTAGCGGGAGGGCCAAATGAGCAGTTCTTC.

There are many counts of this clone. The V gene is TRBV28, the J gene TRBJ2-2; 7 nucleotides align to TRBD2. V shed 5 bases, J shed 3 bases, and the junction held 6 bases outside the gene matches. CDR1 and CDR2 (germline): MDHEN, SYDVKM. The CDR3 spans 15 residues. The CDR3 protein is CASSLGGRDTGELFF. CDR3 DNA sequence: TGTGCCAGCAGTCTTGGGGGGAGGGACACCGGGGAGCTGTTTTTT.

This chain joins TRBV6-5 and TRBJ1-2, with TRBD1 as a possible D gene (6 bases). This CDR3 has 12 residues. Trimming took off 6 bases at V and 8 bases at J, with 13 bases between the two ends. Germline assignment: CDR1 MNHEY and CDR2 SVGAGI. As DNA, the CDR3 is TGTGCCAGCAGGGTAACAGGGACCGGCTACACCTTC. It encodes CASRVTGTGYTF.

The gene calls are TRBV14 and TRBJ2-5, with 8 bases aligning to TRBD2. The CDR3 consists of 15 residues. Germline V gives CDR1 SGHDN, CDR2 FVKESK. V lost 3 bases, J lost 0 bases, and 3 bases stayed unmatched. CDR3 sequence (DNA): TGTGCCAGCAGCCACCTGCGGGGGGACCAAGAGACCCAGTACTTC. Translated: CASSHLRGDQETQYF.

V usage is TRBV13 and J usage is TRBJ2-3; a weak D match, TRBD1 (5 bases). Germline V gives CDR1 PRHDT, CDR2 FYEKMQ (reference sequence). The CDR3 loop spans 15 amino acids. The V end was cut by 3 bases, the J end by 0 bases, with 10 bases between. The CDR3 sequence: CASSFETASTDTQYF. The CDR3 DNA reads TGTGCCAGCAGCTTTGAGACAGCTAGCACAGATACGCAGTATTTT.

The rearrangement uses TRBV6-6 and TRBJ2-3; D may match TRBD1 or TRBD2 (5 bases each). This CDR3 is 15 amino acids long. V dropped 5 bases and J dropped 4 bases, with 16 bases sitting between them. Looked up from germline, CDR1 is MNHNY and CDR2 is SVGAGI (reference sequence). CDR3 residues: CASSPGRITADTQYF. As DNA, the CDR3 is TGTGCCAGCAGTCCGGGGCGGATCACGGCAGATACGCAGTATTTT.

The rearrangement links TRBV5-1 to TRBJ2-6; D is uncertain. The V and J ends lost 4 bases and 2 bases respectively, with 10 bases between them. The CDR3 runs 15 residues. Per germline, CDR1 SGHRS and CDR2 YFSETQ. This chain's CDR3 is CASSPGGAGANVLTF. The CDR3 region has the DNA TGCGCCAGCAGCCCCGGTGGGGCTGGGGCCAACGTCCTGACTTTC.

The J gene is TRBJ2-7, the V gene TRBV11-2, with D possibly matching TRBD2 (6 bases). This CDR3 is 12 amino acids long. Trimming took off 5 bases at V and 6 bases at J, with 11 bases between the two ends. Germline loops: CDR1 SGHAT, CDR2 FQNNGV. CDR3 bases: TGTGCCAGCAGCCTGACTAGTCGCGAGCAGTACTTC. Translating gives CASSLTSREQYF.

As to this clone: The sample has other DNA sequences that encode this CDR3 too. V and J are TRBV11-2 and TRBJ1-2; D gene ambiguous. The CDR3 has 14 residues. Germline values: CDR1 SGHAT, CDR2 FQNNGV. Deletions cut 1 base from V and 0 bases from J, with 6 bases between. The CDR3 DNA is TGTGCCAGCAGCTTAGGGTCAGCTAACTATGGCTACACCTTC. Translating it yields CASSLGSANYGYTF. Full variable domain (missing parts from reference TRBV11-2 and TRBJ1-2): EAGVAQSPRYKIIEKRQSVAFWCNPISGHATLYWYQQILGQGPKLLIQFQNNGVVDDSQLPKDRFSAERLKGVDSTLKIQPAKLEDSAVYLCASSLGSANYGYTFGSGTRLTVV.

V gene TRBV6-6 combines with J gene TRBJ2-7, with 9 nucleotides matching TRBD1. This CDR3 contains 13 residues. CDR1 and CDR2 (germline): MNHNY, SVGAGI (reference sequence). Losses at the gene ends were 8 bases for V and 3 bases for J; bases not matched to a gene: 5. CDR3 amino acids: CASGTGSFYEQYF. The DNA for the CDR3 is TGTGCCAGCGGGACAGGGTCCTTCTACGAGCAGTACTTC.

This clone was seen only once. This chain uses TRBV28 with TRBJ2-5; D gene ambiguous. Germline V gene lookup returns CDR1 MDHEN and CDR2 SYDVKM. The CDR3 runs to 13 residues. V was shortened by 5 bases and J by 5 bases, with 12 bases between the two germline ends. The CDR3 DNA is TGTGCCAGCAGTCCCCAGCGTGGGGAGACCCAGTACTTC. Protein: CASSPQRGETQYF.

J is TRBJ2-6 and V is TRBV19; no definite D call. With 6 bases removed from V and 0 bases from J, the gap between germline ends came to 6 bases. The V gene's germline CDR1 is LNHDA and CDR2 SQIVND (reference sequence). CDR3 size: 14 residues. The CDR3 DNA sequence: TGTGCCAGTAGCTGGGGCTCTGGGGCCAACGTCCTGACTTTC. Its protein is CASSWGSGANVLTF. Full variable domain (rest looked up from reference TRBV19 and TRBJ2-6): DGGITQSPKYLFRKEGQNVTLSCEQNLNHDAMYWYRQDPGQGLRLIYYSQIVNDFQKGDIAEGYSVSREKKESFPLTVTSAQKNPTAFYLCASSWGSGANVLTFGAGSRLTVL.

The rearrangement links TRBV4-1 to TRBJ2-5; 7 bases align to TRBD2. The CDR3 covers 13 residues. V shed 4 bases, J shed 4 bases, and the junction held 3 bases outside the gene matches. Germline CDR1 is MGHRA and CDR2 is YSYEKL. The DNA for the CDR3 is TGCGCCAGCAGCCGGGGGGGAAGAGAGACCCAGTACTTC. Protein: CASSRGGRETQYF.

The chain combines TRBV30 with TRBJ1-1, with D hard to call. Germline CDR1 reads GTSNPN; CDR2 reads SVGIG (reference sequence). CDR3 length: 15 residues. V lost 2 bases to trimming and J lost 1 base, with 14 bases between them. In nucleotides, the CDR3 is TGTGCCTGGAGTCACCAAACTTTACGGAACACTGAAGCTTTCTTT. Its protein is CAWSHQTLRNTEAFF.

The chain is built from TRBV5-1 and TRBJ1-1; possibly TRBD1 for D (6 bases). V shed 2 bases and J shed 6 bases, with 17 bases lying between them. Per the germline V gene, CDR1 is SGHRS and CDR2 is YFSETQ. The CDR3 covers 15 residues. CDR3 loop: CASSFGPRGGSEAFF. In DNA form, the CDR3 reads TGCGCCAGCAGCTTCGGTCCCAGGGGAGGTTCTGAAGCTTTCTTT.

In this sample, this clone turned up many times. The chain carries TRBV6-5 and TRBJ1-2; weak D call: TRBD1 (6 bases). CDR3 length equals 14 residues. V was clipped by 4 bases and J by 4 bases, with 13 bases between them. Germline V lookup: CDR1 MNHEY, CDR2 SVGAGI. The CDR3: CASSSQGGGYGYTF. The CDR3 nucleotides read TGTGCCAGCAGTTCTCAAGGGGGTGGCTATGGCTACACCTTC.

The V and J genes are TRBV15 and TRBJ1-4, with 9 positions matching TRBD1. The CDR3 covers 16 residues. V lost 5 bases to trimming and J lost 4 bases; unmatched junction nucleotides: 8. CDR1 and CDR2 (germline): LNHNV, YYDKDF (reference sequence). Here the CDR3 DNA reads TGTGCCACCAGCCCCCAAAAGGGACAGGGTAATGAAAAACTGTTTTTT. Its protein is CATSPQKGQGNEKLFF.